Listed here is a single T cell receptor (beta chain). This record comes from a study of blood T cell repertoires in COVID-19. Study-level information: T cells, B-cell-depleted T cells, or PBMCs provided the cDNA or gDNA that served as material.

As originally analysed: Reference gene primer amplification gave estimated nucleated cell counts. Generated by immunoSEQ multiplex PCR, the TCRdb table keeps only in-frame clones and is missing some. The V and J calls and the clone size are those of that table, but D and trimming were determined from the DNA. This table holds 250,000 to 350,000 clones, 89% found once. The germline V gene encodes CDR1 SGHRS and CDR2 YFSETQ. This CDR3 is 12 amino acids long. V was pared by 6 bases and J by 8 bases, with 11 bases between. Source material: peripheral blood. The V call is TRBV5-1, the J call TRBJ2-2; weak D call: TRBD1 (5 bases). This receptor was identified in a woman aged 40 to 55 who had recovered from COVID-19. The CDR3 DNA sequence: TGCGCCAGCACCGACAGTGCAGGGGAGCTGTTTTTT. This encodes CASTDSAGELFF.